The T cell receptor (beta chain) described here comes from a study of identical twins. General observations from the study: Where beta out-of-frame sequences were concerned, excess twin sharing was weaker.

This CDR3 is built from 12 residues. V lost 6 bases to trimming and J lost 5 bases, with 10 bases between them. Germline CDR1 reads MNHEY; CDR2 reads SMNVEV (reference sequence). This clonotype was counted a few times. What it recognizes is unknown. Using its own MiXCR run on the 5' RACE reads, TCRdb lists one record per CDR3 protein. The profile shows fewer than 650,000 distinct CDR3 sequences, around 7.4% of them singletons. These data were also reused for a study on yellow fever vaccine responses in identical twins.

The source material was PBMCs. The receptor comes from a woman between 18 and 30 years old in good health. This chain joins TRBV27 and TRBJ2-5; D perhaps matches TRBD1 (6 bases). The CDR3, as DNA: TGTGCCAGCAGGAACAGGGTGGAGACCCAGTACTTC. This gives the protein CASRNRVETQYF.